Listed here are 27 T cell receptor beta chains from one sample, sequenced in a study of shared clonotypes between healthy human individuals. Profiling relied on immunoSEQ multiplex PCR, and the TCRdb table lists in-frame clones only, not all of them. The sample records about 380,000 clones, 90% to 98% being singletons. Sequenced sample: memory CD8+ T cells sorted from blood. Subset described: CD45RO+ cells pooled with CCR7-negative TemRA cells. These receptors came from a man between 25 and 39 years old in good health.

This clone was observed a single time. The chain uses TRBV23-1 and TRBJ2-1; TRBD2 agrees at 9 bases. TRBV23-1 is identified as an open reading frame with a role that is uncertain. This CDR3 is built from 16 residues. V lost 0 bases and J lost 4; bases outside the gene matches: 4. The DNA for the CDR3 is TGCGCCAGCAGTCAATCTTGGCTAGCGGGGTACAATGAGCAGTTCTTC. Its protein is CASSQSWLAGYNEQFF.

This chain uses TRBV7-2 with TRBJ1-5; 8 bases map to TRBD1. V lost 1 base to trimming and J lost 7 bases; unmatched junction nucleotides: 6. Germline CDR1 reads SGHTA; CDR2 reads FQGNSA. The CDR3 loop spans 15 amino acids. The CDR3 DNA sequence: TGTGCCAGCAGCTTAGAGTGGACAGGGAGCCAGCCCCAGCATTTT. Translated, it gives CASSLEWTGSQPQHF. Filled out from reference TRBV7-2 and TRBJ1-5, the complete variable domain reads GAGVSQSPSNKVTEKGKDVELRCDPISGHTALYWYRQSLGQGLEFLIYFQGNSAPDKSGLPSDRFSAERTGGSVSTLTIQRTQQEDSAVYLCASSLEWTGSQPQHFGDGTRLSIL.

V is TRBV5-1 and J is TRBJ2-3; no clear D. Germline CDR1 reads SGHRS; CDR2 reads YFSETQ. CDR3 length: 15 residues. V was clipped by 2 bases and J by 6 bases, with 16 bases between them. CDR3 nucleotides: TGCGCCAGCAGCTTCGGACGGGTTCTTGGGGATACGCAGTATTTT. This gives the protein CASSFGRVLGDTQYF. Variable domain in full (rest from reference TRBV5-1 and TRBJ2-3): KAGVTQTPRYLIKTRGQQVTLSCSPISGHRSVSWYQQTPGQGLQFLFEYFSETQRNKGNFPGRFSGRQFSNSRSEMNVSTLELGDSALYLCASSFGRVLGDTQYFGPGTRLTVL.

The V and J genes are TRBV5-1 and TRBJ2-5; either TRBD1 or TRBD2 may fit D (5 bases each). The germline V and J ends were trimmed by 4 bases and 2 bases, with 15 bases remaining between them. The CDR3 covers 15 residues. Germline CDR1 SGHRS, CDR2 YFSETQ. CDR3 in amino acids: CASSRAGTPQETQYF. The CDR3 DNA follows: TGCGCCAGCAGCCGCGCCGGGACGCCTCAAGAGACCCAGTACTTC. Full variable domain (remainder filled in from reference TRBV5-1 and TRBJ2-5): KAGVTQTPRYLIKTRGQQVTLSCSPISGHRSVSWYQQTPGQGLQFLFEYFSETQRNKGNFPGRFSGRQFSNSRSEMNVSTLELGDSALYLCASSRAGTPQETQYFGPGTRLLVL.

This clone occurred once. Here the CDR3 DNA reads TGTGCCAGCAGTGTGGGACAATCCTACGAGCAGTACTTC. It translates to CASSVGQSYEQYF. The V and J genes are TRBV6-5 and TRBJ2-7, with a possible D match to TRBD1 (6 bases). The germline V gene encodes CDR1 MNHEY and CDR2 SVGAGI. This CDR3 contains 13 residues. The V end lost 5 bases, the J end lost 1 base, and 9 bases lay between the germline ends.

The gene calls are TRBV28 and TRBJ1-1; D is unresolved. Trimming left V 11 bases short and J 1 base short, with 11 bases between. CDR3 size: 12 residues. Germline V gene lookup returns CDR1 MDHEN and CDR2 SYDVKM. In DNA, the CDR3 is TGTGCCGTTACCTTGACGAACACTGAAGCTTTCTTT. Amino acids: CAVTLTNTEAFF.

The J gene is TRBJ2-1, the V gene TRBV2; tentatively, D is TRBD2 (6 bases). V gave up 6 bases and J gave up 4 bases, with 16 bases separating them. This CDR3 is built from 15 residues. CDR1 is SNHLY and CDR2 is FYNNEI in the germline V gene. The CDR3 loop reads CASSLDGTLYNEQFF. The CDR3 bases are TGTGCCAGCAGCCTAGATGGGACTTTATACAATGAGCAGTTCTTC.

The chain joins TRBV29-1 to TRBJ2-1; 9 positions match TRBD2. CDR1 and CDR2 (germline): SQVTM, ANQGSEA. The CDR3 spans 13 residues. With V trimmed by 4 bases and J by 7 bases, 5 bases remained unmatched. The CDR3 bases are TGCAGCGTTGTAGCGGGAGTCTGGAATGAGCAGTTCTTC. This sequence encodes CSVVAGVWNEQFF.

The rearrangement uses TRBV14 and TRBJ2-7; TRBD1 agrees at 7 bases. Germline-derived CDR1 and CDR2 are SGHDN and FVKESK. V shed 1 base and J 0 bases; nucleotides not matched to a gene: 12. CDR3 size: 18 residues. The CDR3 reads CASSQGNTGAPTSYEQYF. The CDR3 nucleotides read TGTGCCAGCAGCCAAGGAAATACAGGGGCCCCTACCTCCTACGAGCAGTACTTC.

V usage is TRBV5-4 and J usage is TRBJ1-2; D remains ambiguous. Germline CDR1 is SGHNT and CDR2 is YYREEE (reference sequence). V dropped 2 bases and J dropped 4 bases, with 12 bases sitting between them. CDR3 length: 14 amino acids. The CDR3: CASSLGHTFYGYTF. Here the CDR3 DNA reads TGTGCCAGCAGCTTAGGCCATACTTTCTATGGCTACACCTTC.

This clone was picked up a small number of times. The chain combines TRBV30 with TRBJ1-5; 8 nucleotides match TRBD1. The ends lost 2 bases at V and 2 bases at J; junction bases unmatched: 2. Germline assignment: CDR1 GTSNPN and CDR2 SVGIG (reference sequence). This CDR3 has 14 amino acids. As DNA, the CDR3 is TGTGCCTGGAGTCCGGGACAGGGCAATCAGCCCCAGCATTTT. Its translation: CAWSPGQGNQPQHF. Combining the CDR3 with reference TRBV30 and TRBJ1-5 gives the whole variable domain SQTIHQWPATLVQPVGSPLSLECTVEGTSNPNLYWYRQAAGRGLQLLFYSVGIGQISSEVPQNLSASRPQDRQFILSSKKLLLSDSGFYLCAWSPGQGNQPQHFGDGTRLSIL.

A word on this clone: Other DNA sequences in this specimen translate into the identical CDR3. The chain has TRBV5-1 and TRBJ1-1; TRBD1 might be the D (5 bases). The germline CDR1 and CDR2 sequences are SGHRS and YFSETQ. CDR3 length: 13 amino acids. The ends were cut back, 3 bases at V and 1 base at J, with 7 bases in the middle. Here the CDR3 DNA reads TGCGCCAGCAGCTCAACAGGGAACACTGAAGCTTTCTTT. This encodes CASSSTGNTEAFF.

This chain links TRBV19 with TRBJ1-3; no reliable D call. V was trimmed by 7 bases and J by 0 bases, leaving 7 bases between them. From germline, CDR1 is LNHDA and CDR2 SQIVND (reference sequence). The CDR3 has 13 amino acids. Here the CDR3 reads CASTDFSGNTIYF. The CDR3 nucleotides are TGTGCCAGTACCGACTTCTCTGGAAACACCATATATTTT.

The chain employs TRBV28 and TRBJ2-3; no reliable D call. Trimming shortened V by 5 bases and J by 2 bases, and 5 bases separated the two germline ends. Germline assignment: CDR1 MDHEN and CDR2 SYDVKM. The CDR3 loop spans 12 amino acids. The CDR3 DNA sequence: TGTGCCAGCAGTCCGACCACAGATACGCAGTATTTT. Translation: CASSPTTDTQYF.

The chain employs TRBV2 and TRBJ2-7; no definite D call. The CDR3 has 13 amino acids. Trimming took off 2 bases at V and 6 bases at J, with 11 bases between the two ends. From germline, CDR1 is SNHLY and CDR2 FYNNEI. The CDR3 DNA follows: TGTGCCAGCAGTGAAAACGGAAGGAGCGAGCAGTACTTC. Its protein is CASSENGRSEQYF.

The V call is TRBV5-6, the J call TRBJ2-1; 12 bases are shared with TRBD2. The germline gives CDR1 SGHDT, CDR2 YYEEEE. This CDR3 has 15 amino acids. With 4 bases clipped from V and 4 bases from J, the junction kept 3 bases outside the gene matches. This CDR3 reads CASSPTSGRYNEQFF. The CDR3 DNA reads TGTGCCAGCAGCCCTACTAGCGGGAGGTACAATGAGCAGTTCTTC.

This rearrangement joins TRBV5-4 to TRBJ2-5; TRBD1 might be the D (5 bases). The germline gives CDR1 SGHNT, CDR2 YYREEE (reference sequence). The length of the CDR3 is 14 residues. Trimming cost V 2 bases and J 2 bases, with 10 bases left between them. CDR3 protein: CASSFVGVQETQYF. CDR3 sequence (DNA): TGTGCCAGCAGCTTCGTAGGGGTACAAGAGACCCAGTACTTC.

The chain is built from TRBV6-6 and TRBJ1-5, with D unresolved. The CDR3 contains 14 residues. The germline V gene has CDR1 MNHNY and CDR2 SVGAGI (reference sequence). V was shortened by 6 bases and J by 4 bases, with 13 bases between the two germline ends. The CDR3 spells CASSHRDPNQPQHF. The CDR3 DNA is TGTGCCAGCAGCCACCGGGATCCAAATCAGCCCCAGCATTTT.

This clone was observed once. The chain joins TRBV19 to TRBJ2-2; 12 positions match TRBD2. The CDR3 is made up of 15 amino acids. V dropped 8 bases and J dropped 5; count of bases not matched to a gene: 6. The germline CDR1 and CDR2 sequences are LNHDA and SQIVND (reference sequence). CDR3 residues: CASLAGGRWTGELFF. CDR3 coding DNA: TGTGCCAGTCTAGCGGGAGGGCGGTGGACCGGGGAGCTGTTTTTT.

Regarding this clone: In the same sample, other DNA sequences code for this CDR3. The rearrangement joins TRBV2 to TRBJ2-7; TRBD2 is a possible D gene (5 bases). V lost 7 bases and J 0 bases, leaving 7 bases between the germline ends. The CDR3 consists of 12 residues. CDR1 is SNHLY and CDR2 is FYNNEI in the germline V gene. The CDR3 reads CASKGSSYEQYF. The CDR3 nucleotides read TGTGCCAGCAAAGGGAGCTCCTACGAGCAGTACTTC. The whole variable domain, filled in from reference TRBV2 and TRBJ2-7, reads EPEVTQTPSHQVTQMGQEVILRCVPISNHLYFYWYRQILGQKVEFLVSFYNNEISEKSEIFDDQFSVERPDGSNFTLKIRSTKLEDSAMYFCASKGSSYEQYFGPGTRLTVT.

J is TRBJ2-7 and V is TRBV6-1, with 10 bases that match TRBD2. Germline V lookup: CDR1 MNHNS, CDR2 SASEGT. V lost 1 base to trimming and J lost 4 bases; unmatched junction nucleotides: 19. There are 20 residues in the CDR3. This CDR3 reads CASSEVSEREGSLPFYEQYF. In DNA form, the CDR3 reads TGTGCCAGCAGTGAAGTATCTGAGCGGGAGGGCTCTCTCCCCTTTTACGAGCAGTACTTC.

The CDR3 bases are TGTGCCAGCAGCGAACTACAGGGGAGAGGGTTCTATGGCTACACCTTC. Its protein product is CASSELQGRGFYGYTF. The genes are TRBV27 and TRBJ1-2; 7 positions agree with TRBD1. Trimming cost V 6 bases and J 4 bases; bases outside gene matches: 14. Germline lookup yields CDR1 MNHEY and CDR2 SMNVEV (reference sequence). CDR3 length: 16 amino acids.

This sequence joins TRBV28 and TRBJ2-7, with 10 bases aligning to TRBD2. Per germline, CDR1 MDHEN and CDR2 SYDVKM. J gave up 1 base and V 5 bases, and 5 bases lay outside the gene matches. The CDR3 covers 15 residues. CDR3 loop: CASSRTSGTSYEQYF. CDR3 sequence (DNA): TGTGCCAGCAGTCGAACTAGCGGGACTTCCTACGAGCAGTACTTC.

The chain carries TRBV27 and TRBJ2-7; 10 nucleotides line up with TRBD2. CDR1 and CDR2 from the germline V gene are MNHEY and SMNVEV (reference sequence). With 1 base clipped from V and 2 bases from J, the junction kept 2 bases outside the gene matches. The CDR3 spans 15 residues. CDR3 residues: CASSLLSGRAYEQYF. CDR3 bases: TGTGCCAGCAGTTTATTGAGCGGGAGGGCCTACGAGCAGTACTTC.

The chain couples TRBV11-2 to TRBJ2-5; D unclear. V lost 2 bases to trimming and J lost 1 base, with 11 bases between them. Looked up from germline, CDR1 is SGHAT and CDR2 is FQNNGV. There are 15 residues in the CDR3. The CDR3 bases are TGTGCCAGCAGCTTACCCAGTGTTATCCAAGAGACCCAGTACTTC. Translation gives CASSLPSVIQETQYF.

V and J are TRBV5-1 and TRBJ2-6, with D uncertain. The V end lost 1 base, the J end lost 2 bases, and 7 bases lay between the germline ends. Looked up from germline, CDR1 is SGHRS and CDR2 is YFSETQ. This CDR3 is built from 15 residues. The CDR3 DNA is TGCGCCAGCAGCTTGTGGCAGGCTGGGGCCAACGTCCTGACTTTC. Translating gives CASSLWQAGANVLTF.

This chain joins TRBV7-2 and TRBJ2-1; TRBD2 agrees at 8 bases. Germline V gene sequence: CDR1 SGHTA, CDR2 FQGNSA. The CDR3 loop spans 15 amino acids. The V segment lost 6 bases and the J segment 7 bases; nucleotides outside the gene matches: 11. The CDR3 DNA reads TGTGCCAGCAGTACTCCGGGACTAGGGGGGAATGAGCAGTTCTTC. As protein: CASSTPGLGGNEQFF.